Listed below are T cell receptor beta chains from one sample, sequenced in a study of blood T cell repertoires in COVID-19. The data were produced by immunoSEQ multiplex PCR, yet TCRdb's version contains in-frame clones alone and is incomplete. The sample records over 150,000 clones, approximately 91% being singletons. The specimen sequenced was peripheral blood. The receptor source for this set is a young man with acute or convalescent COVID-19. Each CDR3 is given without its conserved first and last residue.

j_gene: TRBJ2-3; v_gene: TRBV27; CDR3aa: ASTGLGGPPDTQY
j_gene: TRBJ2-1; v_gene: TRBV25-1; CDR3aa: ASSHWTGSYNEQF
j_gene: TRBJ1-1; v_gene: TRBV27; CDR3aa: ASSSETVGTEAF
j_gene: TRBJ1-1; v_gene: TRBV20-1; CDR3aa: SATYTEAF
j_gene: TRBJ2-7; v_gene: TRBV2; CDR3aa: ASSPRGTTYEQY
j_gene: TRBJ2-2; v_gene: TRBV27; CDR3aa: ASSLEGTGELF
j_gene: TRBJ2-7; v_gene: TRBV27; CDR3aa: ASSRLNPLAGASPWEQY
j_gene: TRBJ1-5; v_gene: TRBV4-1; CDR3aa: ASSPREGRLSNQPQH
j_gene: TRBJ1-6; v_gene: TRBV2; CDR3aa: ASNWESNSPLH
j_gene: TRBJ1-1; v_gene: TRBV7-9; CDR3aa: ASSLVWTGGKRTEAF
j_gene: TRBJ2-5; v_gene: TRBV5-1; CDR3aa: ASSLKALGLAGDRETQY
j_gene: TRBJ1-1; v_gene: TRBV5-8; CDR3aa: ASSLGQGIEAF
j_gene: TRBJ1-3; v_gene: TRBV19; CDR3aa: ASSIQATEGNTIY
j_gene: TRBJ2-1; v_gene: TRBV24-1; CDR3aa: ATSDPPGEGYNEQF
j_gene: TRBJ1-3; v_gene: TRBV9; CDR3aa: ASSEPTGTPGNTIY
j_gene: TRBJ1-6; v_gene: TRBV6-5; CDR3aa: ASSSGTGNSPLH
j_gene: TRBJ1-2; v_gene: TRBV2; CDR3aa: ASSIDRGSGYT
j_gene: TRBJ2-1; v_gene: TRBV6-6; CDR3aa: ASTVMDRMGEQF
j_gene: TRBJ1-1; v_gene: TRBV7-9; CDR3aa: ASSPGGTMNTEAF
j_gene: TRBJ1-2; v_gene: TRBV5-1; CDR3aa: ASSLAVGASGYT
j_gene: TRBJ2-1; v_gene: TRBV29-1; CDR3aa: SVEGAFQYNEQF
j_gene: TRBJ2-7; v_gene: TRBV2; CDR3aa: ASSESQGTVEQY
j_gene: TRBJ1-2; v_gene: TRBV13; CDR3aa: ASSLDRGRWDYGYT
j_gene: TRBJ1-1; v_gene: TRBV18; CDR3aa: ASSPLAQNTEAF
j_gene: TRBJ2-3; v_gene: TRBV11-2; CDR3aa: ASSLGISPSSTDTQY
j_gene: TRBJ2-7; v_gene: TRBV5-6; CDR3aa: ASSGQAYSYEQY
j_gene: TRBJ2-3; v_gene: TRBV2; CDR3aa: ASYGPGQSADTQY
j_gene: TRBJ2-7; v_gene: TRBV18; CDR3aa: ASSVLTGGVKTGYEQY